This T cell receptor beta chain was captured in a study of blood T cells in healthy people across ages. Per the germline V gene, CDR1 is SGHTA and CDR2 is FQGNSA. V lost 5 bases and J lost 4; bases outside the gene matches: 10. CDR3 length: 15 residues. The use of a sample-barcoded 5' primer and a J-beta primer mix characterized a second PCR of 7 to 11 cycles. TCRdb reanalysed the 5' RACE reads using MiXCR and keeps one entry per CDR3 protein. The sample lists approximately 760,000 distinct CDR3 sequences; 20% to 25% were seen once. These same data were also listed under a study on T cells of mothers and their children.

Sequenced material: blood. The receptor's source is a boy under 18 in good health. The genes are TRBV7-2 and TRBJ1-2, with 7 bases lining up with TRBD1. The CDR3 nucleotides are TGTGCCAGCAGCCCATGGACAGGTGACGGCTATGGCTACACCTTC. Residues: CASSPWTGDGYGYTF.